This TCR beta chain was documented in a study of shared clonotypes between healthy human individuals. The method was immunoSEQ multiplex PCR; TCRdb's version includes in-frame clones alone and lacks a portion of them. This sample has some 680,000 clones, with about 80% found just once. In germline, CDR1 is SGHRS, CDR2 YFSETQ. The CDR3 has 13 residues. V was clipped by 3 bases and J by 5 bases; unmatched bases: 4. Worth noting for this clone: Other DNA sequences in the sample encode the same CDR3.

The source is a woman younger than 45 in good health. The chain carries TRBV5-1 and TRBJ1-1; 7 bases map to TRBD1. The source material was memory CD4+ T cells sorted from blood. This sample's subset: CD45RA-negative fraction. The CDR3 here is CASSYDRDTEAFF. The CDR3 DNA is TGCGCCAGCAGCTATGACAGGGATACTGAAGCTTTCTTT.